These 21 T cell receptor beta chains were all obtained from the same sample, sequenced in a study of OX40 agonist ivuxolimab in advanced cancers. The method was immunoSEQ multiplex PCR; TCRdb's version includes in-frame clones alone and lacks a portion of them. The sample includes around 35,000 clones, around four fifths of them seen just once. This specimen was CD4+ or CD8+ T cells sorted from blood, taken in a trial of the OX40 agonist ivuxolimab. All receptors derive from an adult with an advanced solid tumor such as melanoma, head and neck, liver or kidney cancer.

V and J are TRBV4-3 and TRBJ1-1; D possibly corresponds to TRBD1 (6 bases). Germline V gene data show CDR1 as LGHNA and CDR2 as YSLEER. The CDR3 covers 15 residues. V was clipped by 3 bases and J by 1 base, with 12 bases between them. CDR3 coding DNA: TGCGCCAGCAGCCATCAACAGGGTGGGAACACTGAAGCTTTCTTT. It is translated as CASSHQQGGNTEAFF.

The rearrangement uses TRBV7-9 and TRBJ2-2; D perhaps matches TRBD1 (6 bases). The germline V gene has CDR1 SEHNR and CDR2 FQNEAQ (reference sequence). The CDR3 totals 16 residues. Deletions cut 0 bases from V and 4 bases from J, with 12 bases between. The CDR3 loop is CASSLAPRTVTGELFF. In nucleotides, the CDR3 is TGTGCCAGCAGCTTAGCGCCTCGGACAGTCACCGGGGAGCTGTTTTTT.

The chain joins TRBV5-1 to TRBJ2-5; no clear D gene. CDR3 size: 13 residues. Trimming pared 1 base from V and 3 bases from J, leaving 7 bases between. The germline V gene has CDR1 SGHRS and CDR2 YFSETQ. CDR3 loop: CASSLIQEETQYF. The CDR3 coding sequence is TGCGCCAGCAGCTTGATTCAGGAAGAGACCCAGTACTTC.

This clone was found once. The chain employs TRBV19 and TRBJ1-2; no reliable D call. This CDR3 region has 14 residues. Per germline, CDR1 LNHDA and CDR2 SQIVND (reference sequence). V was clipped by 1 base and J by 8 bases, with 14 bases between them. DNA for the CDR3: TGTGCCAGTAGTATAGGGTCGGGTTCGGGGGGCTACACCTTC. It translates to CASSIGSGSGGYTF.

The chain joins TRBV7-2 to TRBJ1-1; D may be TRBD1 (5 bases). This CDR3 spans 14 amino acids. Germline lookup yields CDR1 SGHTA and CDR2 FQGNSA. Trimming removed 1 base from V and 2 bases from J, with 8 bases in between. The CDR3 loop reads CASSLEGRNTEAFF. Written as DNA, the CDR3 is TGTGCCAGCAGCTTAGAGGGGAGAAACACTGAAGCTTTCTTT.

The table lists this clone with a count of one. The chain joins TRBV5-5 to TRBJ2-1; 9 nucleotides match TRBD2. V lost 0 bases to trimming and J lost 8 bases; unmatched junction nucleotides: 12. CDR3 size: 17 residues. Germline V lookup: CDR1 SGHKS, CDR2 YYEKEE (reference sequence). The CDR3 spells CASSLGLASGKWDEQFF. Here the CDR3 DNA reads TGTGCCAGCAGCTTGGGCCTGGCTAGCGGGAAGTGGGATGAGCAGTTCTTC. The entire variable domain, with the rest obtained from reference TRBV5-5 and TRBJ2-1, is as follows: DAGVTQSPTHLIKTRGQQVTLRCSPISGHKSVSWYQQVLGQGPQFIFQYYEKEERGRGNFPDRFSARQFPNYSSELNVNALLLGDSALYLCASSLGLASGKWDEQFFGPGTRLTVL.

This rearrangement joins TRBV27 to TRBJ1-1, with a weak D call TRBD1 (5 bases). CDR3 length: 15 amino acids. Trimming stripped 7 bases from V and 0 bases from J, with 15 bases between. CDR1 and CDR2 from the germline V gene are MNHEY and SMNVEV (reference sequence). DNA for the CDR3: TGTGCCAGCAAGGGGCCCTCCAACATGAACACTGAAGCTTTCTTT. Translating gives CASKGPSNMNTEAFF.

J is TRBJ2-1 and V is TRBV7-2; D perhaps matches TRBD2 (6 bases). Germline CDR1 and CDR2: SGHTA and FQGNSA. This CDR3 comprises 13 residues. Trimming removed 5 bases at V and 9 bases at J, with 14 bases between. CDR3 amino acids: CASSRREASEQFF. CDR3 coding DNA: TGTGCCAGCAGCCGGAGGGAGGCGAGTGAGCAGTTCTTC.

This chain joins TRBV9 and TRBJ1-6, with 7 bases matching TRBD1. Germline lookup yields CDR1 SGDLS and CDR2 YYNGEE. Germline trimming cut 7 bases from V and 5 bases from J; bases unmatched to any gene: 3. There are 13 residues in the CDR3. The CDR3 spells CASGTANNSPLHF. CDR3 in DNA: TGTGCCAGCGGGACAGCAAATAATTCACCCCTCCACTTT. Looking up the rest from reference TRBV9 and TRBJ1-6 gives the full variable domain: DSGVTQTPKHLITATGQRVTLRCSPRSGDLSVYWYQQSLDQGLQFLIQYYNGEERAKGNILERFSAQQFPDLHSELNLSSLELGDSALYFCASGTANNSPLHFGNGTRLTVT.

The V call is TRBV7-9, the J call TRBJ2-1; D is unresolved. Germline V lookup: CDR1 SEHNR, CDR2 FQNEAQ (reference sequence). V was shortened by 1 base and J by 6 bases, with 4 bases between the two germline ends. The CDR3 contains 12 residues. The chain's CDR3 is CASSLVSNEQFF. The CDR3 nucleotides read TGTGCCAGCAGCTTAGTAAGCAATGAGCAGTTCTTC.

This rearrangement joins TRBV27 to TRBJ1-2, with D possibly matching TRBD1 (5 bases). The germline V and J ends were trimmed by 6 bases and 4 bases, with 18 bases remaining between them. The CDR3 is 15 amino acids. Looked up from germline, CDR1 is MNHEY and CDR2 is SMNVEV (reference sequence). CDR3 DNA: TGTGCCAGCAGGGTCGCCTCAGGGAGCCCCTATGGCTACACCTTC. As protein: CASRVASGSPYGYTF.

In DNA, the CDR3 is TGTGCCAGCAGCCCCCTGGGGGGACAGGGAGCAAATCAGCCCCAGCATTTT. Its protein is CASSPLGGQGANQPQHF. The rearrangement links TRBV7-2 to TRBJ1-5, with 9 bases identical to TRBD1. The CDR3 is 17 residues long. Germline lookup yields CDR1 SGHTA and CDR2 FQGNSA. With 5 bases clipped from V and 4 bases from J, the junction kept 12 bases outside the gene matches.

This rearrangement joins TRBV6-1 to TRBJ1-3; D gene uncertain. Trimming stripped 0 bases from V and 1 base from J, with 7 bases between. The CDR3 is 15 residues long. Germline V CDR1 and CDR2: MNHNS, SASEGT. The CDR3 loop reads CASSEAPGSGNTIYF. The CDR3 DNA reads TGTGCCAGCAGTGAAGCTCCGGGGTCTGGAAACACCATATATTTT.

The CDR3 nucleotides read TGTGCCAGCAGGGTAGCGGGAGACACAGATACGCAGTATTTT. It yields the protein CASRVAGDTDTQYF. The chain employs TRBV6-5 and TRBJ2-3, with TRBD2 identical over 9 bases. This CDR3 region has 14 residues. CDR1 is MNHEY, CDR2 SVGAGI, per germline. The ends lost 6 bases at V and 2 bases at J; junction bases unmatched: 3.

There are a few counts of this clone. The chain has TRBV6-1 and TRBJ1-2; D call uncertain. Between the trimmed V and J ends, which lost 4 bases and 7 bases, there was a span of 13 bases. The CDR3 loop spans 13 amino acids. Germline lookup yields CDR1 MNHNS and CDR2 SASEGT. The CDR3 here is CASSVASLGGYTF. The CDR3 nucleotides are TGTGCCAGCAGTGTTGCCTCCCTTGGTGGCTACACCTTC.

The chain has TRBV7-2 and TRBJ2-4; 11 bases are shared with TRBD2. The CDR3 consists of 15 residues. Trimming at V came to 6 bases and at J to 3 bases, leaving 4 bases not matched to a gene. The germline gives CDR1 SGHTA, CDR2 FQGNSA. The CDR3 DNA follows: TGTGCCAGCAGTCGTAGCGGGGGGGTCAAAAACATTCAGTACTTC. Translation gives CASSRSGGVKNIQYF. Drawing the rest from reference TRBV7-2 and TRBJ2-4, the complete variable domain is GAGVSQSPSNKVTEKGKDVELRCDPISGHTALYWYRQSLGQGLEFLIYFQGNSAPDKSGLPSDRFSAERTGGSVSTLTIQRTQQEDSAVYLCASSRSGGVKNIQYFGAGTRLSVL.

The chain combines TRBV7-8 with TRBJ1-5; no definite D call. The CDR3 sequence is 14 residues long. Germline V gives CDR1 SGHVS, CDR2 FQNEAQ. V was shortened by 3 bases and J by 1 base, with 7 bases between the two germline ends. The CDR3 loop is CASSFGQSNQPQHF. In nucleotides, the CDR3 is TGTGCCAGCAGCTTCGGGCAGAGCAATCAGCCCCAGCATTTT.

V and J are TRBV25-1 and TRBJ1-2, with D hard to call. The CDR3 spans 13 residues. Trimming pared 4 bases from V and 6 bases from J, leaving 12 bases between. CDR1 and CDR2 (germline): MGHDK, SYGVNS. CDR3 sequence reads: CASSVSDSHGYTF. CDR3 DNA sequence: TGTGCCAGCAGTGTGAGCGATAGTCATGGCTACACCTTC.

The V gene is TRBV7-9, the J gene TRBJ2-6, with 7 bases aligning to TRBD1. Germline values: CDR1 SEHNR, CDR2 FQNEAQ (reference sequence). V shed 5 bases, J shed 4 bases, and the junction held 8 bases outside the gene matches. CDR3 size: 16 residues. The CDR3 reads CASSPETGRGANVLTF. CDR3 in DNA: TGTGCCAGCAGCCCAGAGACAGGGAGAGGGGCCAACGTCCTGACTTTC. The variable domain in full, completed from reference TRBV7-9 and TRBJ2-6, reads DTGVSQNPRHKITKRGQNVTFRCDPISEHNRLYWYRQTLGQGPEFLTYFQNEAQLEKSRLLSDRFSAERPKGSFSTLEIQRTEQGDSAMYLCASSPETGRGANVLTFGAGSRLTVL.

The chain employs TRBV11-2 and TRBJ1-1; possibly TRBD1 for D (5 bases). Trimming shortened V by 1 base and J by 2 bases, and 8 bases separated the two germline ends. Per germline, CDR1 SGHAT and CDR2 FQNNGV. CDR3 size: 14 residues. CDR3: CASSLVGGNTEAFF. The CDR3 coding sequence is TGTGCCAGCAGCTTAGTGGGGGGAAACACTGAAGCTTTCTTT.

This chain joins TRBV19 and TRBJ2-7; perhaps TRBD2 as D (5 bases). This CDR3 contains 11 residues. Trimming removed 6 bases from V and 3 bases from J, with 6 bases in between. Germline CDR1 and CDR2: LNHDA and SQIVND (reference sequence). The CDR3 sequence: CASSEGYEQYF. The CDR3 DNA follows: TGTGCCAGTAGCGAGGGCTACGAGCAGTACTTC.